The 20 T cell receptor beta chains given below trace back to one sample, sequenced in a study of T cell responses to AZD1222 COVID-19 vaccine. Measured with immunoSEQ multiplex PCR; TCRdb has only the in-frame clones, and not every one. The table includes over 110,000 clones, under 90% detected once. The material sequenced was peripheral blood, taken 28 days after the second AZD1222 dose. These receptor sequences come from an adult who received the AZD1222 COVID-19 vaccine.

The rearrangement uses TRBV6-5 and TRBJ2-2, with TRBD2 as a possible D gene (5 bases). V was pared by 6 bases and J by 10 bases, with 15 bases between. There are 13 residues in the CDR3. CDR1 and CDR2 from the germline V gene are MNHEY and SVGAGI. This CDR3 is CASREVTGEELFF. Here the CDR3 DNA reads TGTGCCAGCAGGGAGGTCACCGGAGAGGAGCTGTTTTTT.

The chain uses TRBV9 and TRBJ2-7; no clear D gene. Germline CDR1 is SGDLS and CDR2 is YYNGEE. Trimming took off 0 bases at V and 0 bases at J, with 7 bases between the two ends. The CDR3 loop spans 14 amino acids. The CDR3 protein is CASSVDANSYEQYF. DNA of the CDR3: TGTGCCAGCAGCGTAGACGCGAACTCCTACGAGCAGTACTTC.

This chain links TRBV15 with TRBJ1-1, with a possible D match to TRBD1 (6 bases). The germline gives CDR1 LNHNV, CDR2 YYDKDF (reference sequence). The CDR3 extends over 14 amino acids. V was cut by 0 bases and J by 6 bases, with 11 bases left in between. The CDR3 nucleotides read TGTGCCACCAGCAGAGATAGTGGGACACCTGAAGCTTTCTTT. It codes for CATSRDSGTPEAFF. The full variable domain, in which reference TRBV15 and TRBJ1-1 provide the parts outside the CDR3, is DAMVIQNPRYQVTQFGKPVTLSCSQTLNHNVMYWYQQKSSQAPKLLFHYYDKDFNNEADTPDNFQSRRPNTSFCFLDIRSPGLGDTAMYLCATSRDSGTPEAFFGQGTRLTVV.

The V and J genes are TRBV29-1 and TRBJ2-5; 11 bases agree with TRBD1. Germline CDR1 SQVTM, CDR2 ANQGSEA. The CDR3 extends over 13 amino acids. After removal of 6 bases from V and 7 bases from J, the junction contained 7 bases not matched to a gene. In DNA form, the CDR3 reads TGCAGCGTGCGGACAGGGGGCGTCGGGACCCAGTACTTC. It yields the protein CSVRTGGVGTQYF.

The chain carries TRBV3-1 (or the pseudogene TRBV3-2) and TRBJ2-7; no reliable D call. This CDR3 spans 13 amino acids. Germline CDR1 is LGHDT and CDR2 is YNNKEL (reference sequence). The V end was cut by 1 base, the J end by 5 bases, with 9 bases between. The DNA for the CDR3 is TGTGCCAGCAGCCAAGGGCTGGGGAACGAGCAGTACGTC. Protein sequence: CASSQGLGNEQYV.

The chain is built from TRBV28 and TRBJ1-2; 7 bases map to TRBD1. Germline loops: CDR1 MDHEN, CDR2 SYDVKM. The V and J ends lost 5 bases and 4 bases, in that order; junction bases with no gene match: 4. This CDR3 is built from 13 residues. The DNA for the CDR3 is TGTGCCAGCAGTAAACAGGGGATCTATGGCTACACCTTC. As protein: CASSKQGIYGYTF.

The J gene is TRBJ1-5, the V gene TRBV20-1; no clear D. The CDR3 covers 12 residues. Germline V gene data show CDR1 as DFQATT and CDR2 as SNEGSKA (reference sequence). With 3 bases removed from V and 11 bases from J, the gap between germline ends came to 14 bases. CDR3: CSASGSRTAQHF. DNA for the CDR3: TGCAGTGCTAGTGGTTCCAGGACGGCCCAGCATTTT.

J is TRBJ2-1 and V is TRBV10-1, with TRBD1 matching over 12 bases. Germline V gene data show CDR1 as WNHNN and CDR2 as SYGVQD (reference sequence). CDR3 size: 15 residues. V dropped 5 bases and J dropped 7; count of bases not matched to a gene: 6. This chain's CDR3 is CASSPGTGGKNEQFF. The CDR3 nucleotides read TGCGCCAGCAGTCCCGGGACAGGGGGCAAGAATGAGCAGTTCTTC.

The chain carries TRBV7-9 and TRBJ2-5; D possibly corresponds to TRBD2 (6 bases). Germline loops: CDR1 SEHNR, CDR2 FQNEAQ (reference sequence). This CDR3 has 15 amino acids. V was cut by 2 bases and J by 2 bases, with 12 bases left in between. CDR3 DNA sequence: TGTGCCAGCAGCTTAAGCCGGGGGAGACAAGAGACCCAGTACTTC. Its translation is CASSLSRGRQETQYF. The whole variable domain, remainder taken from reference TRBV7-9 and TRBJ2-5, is DTGVSQNPRHKITKRGQNVTFRCDPISEHNRLYWYRQTLGQGPEFLTYFQNEAQLEKSRLLSDRFSAERPKGSFSTLEIQRTEQGDSAMYLCASSLSRGRQETQYFGPGTRLLVL.

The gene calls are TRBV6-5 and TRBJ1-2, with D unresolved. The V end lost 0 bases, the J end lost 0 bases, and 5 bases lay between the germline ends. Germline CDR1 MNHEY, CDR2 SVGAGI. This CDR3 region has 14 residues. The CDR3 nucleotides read TGTGCCAGCAGTTACTCAGGCGCTAACTATGGCTACACCTTC. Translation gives CASSYSGANYGYTF.

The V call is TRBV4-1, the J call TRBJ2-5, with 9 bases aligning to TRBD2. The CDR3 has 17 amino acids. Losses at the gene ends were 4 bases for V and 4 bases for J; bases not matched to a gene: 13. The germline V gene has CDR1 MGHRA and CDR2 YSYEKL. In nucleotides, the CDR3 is TGCGCCAGCAGCCCCCGGCGGGTTAGCGGGAGTGGAGAGACCCAGTACTTC. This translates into CASSPRRVSGSGETQYF.

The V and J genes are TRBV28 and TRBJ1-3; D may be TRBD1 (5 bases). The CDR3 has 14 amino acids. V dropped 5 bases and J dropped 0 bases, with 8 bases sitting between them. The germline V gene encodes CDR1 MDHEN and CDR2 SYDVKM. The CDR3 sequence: CASSQTDSGNTIYF. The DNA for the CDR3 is TGTGCCAGCAGTCAGACAGACTCTGGAAACACCATATATTTT.

CDR3 residues: CASSPEESNSPLHF. DNA of the CDR3: TGTGCCAGCAGCCCCGAGGAATCTAATTCACCCCTCCACTTT. V is TRBV7-2 and J is TRBJ1-6; D call uncertain. V lost 5 bases, J lost 6 bases, and 11 bases lay in between. The CDR3 has 14 residues. Germline CDR1 and CDR2: SGHTA and FQGNSA.

The CDR3 nucleotides read TGTGCCATCCGGGGCAGTAATAATTCACCCCTCCACTTT. This gives the protein CAIRGSNNSPLHF. The chain combines TRBV10-3 with TRBJ1-6; possibly TRBD1 for D (5 bases). Germline V gives CDR1 ENHRY, CDR2 SYGVKD. The CDR3 sequence is 13 residues long. Trimming left V 8 bases short and J 5 bases short, with 10 bases between.

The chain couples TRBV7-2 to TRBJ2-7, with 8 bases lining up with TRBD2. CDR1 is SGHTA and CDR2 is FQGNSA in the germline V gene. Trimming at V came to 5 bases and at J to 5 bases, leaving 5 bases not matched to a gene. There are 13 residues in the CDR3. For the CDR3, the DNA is TGTGCCAGCAGCCGGGGGCGGGGGGACGAGCAGTACTTC. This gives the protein CASSRGRGDEQYF. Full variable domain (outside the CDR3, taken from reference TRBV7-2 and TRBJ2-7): GAGVSQSPSNKVTEKGKDVELRCDPISGHTALYWYRQSLGQGLEFLIYFQGNSAPDKSGLPSDRFSAERTGGSVSTLTIQRTQQEDSAVYLCASSRGRGDEQYFGPGTRLTVT.

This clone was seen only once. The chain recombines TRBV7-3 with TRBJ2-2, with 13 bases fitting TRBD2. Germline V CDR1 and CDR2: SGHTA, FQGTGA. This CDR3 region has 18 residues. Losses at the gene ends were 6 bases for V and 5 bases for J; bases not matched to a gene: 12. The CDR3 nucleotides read TGTGCCAGCAGTTTTACAAGGACTAGCGGGAGAAGGACCGGGGAGCTGTTTTTT. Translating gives CASSFTRTSGRRTGELFF.

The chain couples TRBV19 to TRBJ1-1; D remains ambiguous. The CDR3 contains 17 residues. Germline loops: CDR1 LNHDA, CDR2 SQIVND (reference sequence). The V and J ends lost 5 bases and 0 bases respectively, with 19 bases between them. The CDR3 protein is CASSPQLLRRMNTEAFF. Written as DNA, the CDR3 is TGTGCCAGTAGTCCACAATTGCTAAGACGGATGAACACTGAAGCTTTCTTT. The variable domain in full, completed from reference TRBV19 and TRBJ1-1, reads DGGITQSPKYLFRKEGQNVTLSCEQNLNHDAMYWYRQDPGQGLRLIYYSQIVNDFQKGDIAEGYSVSREKKESFPLTVTSAQKNPTAFYLCASSPQLLRRMNTEAFFGQGTRLTVV.

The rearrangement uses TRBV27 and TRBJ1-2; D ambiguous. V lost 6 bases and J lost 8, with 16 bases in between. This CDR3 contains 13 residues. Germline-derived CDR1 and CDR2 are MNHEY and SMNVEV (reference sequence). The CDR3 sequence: CASRGDQVGGYTF. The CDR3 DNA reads TGTGCCAGCAGGGGAGACCAGGTGGGAGGCTACACCTTC.

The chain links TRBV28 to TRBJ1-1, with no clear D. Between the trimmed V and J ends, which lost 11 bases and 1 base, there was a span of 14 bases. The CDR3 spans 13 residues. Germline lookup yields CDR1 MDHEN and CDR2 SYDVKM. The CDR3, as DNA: TGTGCCGGAGCGAGTTTACCGAACACTGAAGCTTTCTTT. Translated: CAGASLPNTEAFF.

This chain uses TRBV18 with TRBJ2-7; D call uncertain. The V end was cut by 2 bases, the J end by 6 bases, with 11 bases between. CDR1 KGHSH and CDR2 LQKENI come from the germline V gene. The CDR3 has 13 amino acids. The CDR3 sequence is CASSPNRAGEQYF. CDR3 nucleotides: TGTGCCAGCTCACCAAACCGGGCTGGCGAGCAGTACTTC.